Shown below are 2 T cell receptor beta chains from a single sample sequenced in a study of cytomegalovirus exposure and HLA in healthy donors. The PCR employed 60 Vbeta primers together with 13 Jbeta primers. Here immunoSEQ multiplex PCR was the method, and the copy in TCRdb shows in-frame clones only, minus some. In the table there are fewer than 200,000 clones, around 83% of which are singletons. The sequenced sample consisted of PBMCs. These receptors originate from a man aged 40-49 years in good health and CMV-seropositive.

The rearrangement uses TRBV6-1 and TRBJ2-7; 10 bases fit TRBD2. Germline-derived CDR1 and CDR2 are MNHNS and SASEGT. V lost 8 bases, J lost 3 bases, and 7 bases stayed unmatched. The CDR3 runs 14 residues. CDR3 bases: TGTGCCAGCGGAGCTAGCGGGGGTATCTACGAGCAGTACTTC. Amino acids: CASGASGGIYEQYF.

The CDR3 sequence: CASRTQGTEAFF. The CDR3 DNA reads TGTGCCAGCAGAACCCAGGGGACTGAAGCTTTCTTT. The gene calls are TRBV5-4 and TRBJ1-1; D is possibly TRBD1 (6 bases). Per the germline V gene, CDR1 is SGHNT and CDR2 is YYREEE (reference sequence). The CDR3 is 12 residues long. V dropped 5 bases and J dropped 5 bases, with 10 bases sitting between them.